This paragraph covers one T cell receptor (beta chain) sequence. This entry belongs to a study of cytomegalovirus exposure and HLA in healthy donors. Generated by immunoSEQ multiplex PCR, the TCRdb table keeps only in-frame clones and is missing some. The table shows 130,000 to 150,000 clones, with roughly 91% occurring only once. The TCR was taken from a woman between 18 and 30 years old in good health and CMV-seropositive. Sequencing input: PBMCs.

The chain's CDR3 is CASSLARAGALSYEQYF. The DNA for the CDR3 is TGTGCCAGCAGCTTAGCGCGAGCGGGAGCTCTTTCCTACGAGCAGTACTTC. This chain links TRBV7-9 with TRBJ2-7, with 8 bases lining up with TRBD2. Per germline, CDR1 SEHNR and CDR2 FQNEAQ (reference sequence). J gave up 1 base and V 0 bases, and 8 bases lay outside the gene matches. The CDR3 contains 17 residues.